This TCR beta chain is drawn from a study of T-cell reconstitution after alpha-beta-depleted transplantation in children. Study-level results: Several hundred expanded graft clones reportedly gave rise to the alpha-beta T cells present about two months after transplant.

The library targeted TCRbeta and was prepared with unique molecular identifiers. Each CDR3 protein gets one entry after TCRdb re-called the PCR reads with MiXCR. The sample consists of fewer than 350,000 distinct CDR3 sequences, roughly 9.1% of them appearing once. Regarding this clonotype: The antigen remains undetermined. Mismatch with germline at one junction end may stem from a read error.

CDR1 and CDR2 from the germline V gene are SGHTA and FQGNSA. The CDR3 consists of 23 residues. The sequencing here drew on PBMCs, taken before TCRalphabeta/CD19-depleted stem cell transplant. The J gene is TRBJ1-3, the V gene TRBV7-2; D may be TRBD1 (5 bases). The clonotype originates from a boy less than two years old with acute myeloid leukemia, due to receive a stem cell transplant. DNA for the CDR3: TGTTCCAGCAGCGTTATAGGACGCACACAAGGCCAGAGGGGCGCGAGCTCTGGAAACACCATATATTTT. Its protein product is CSSSVIGRTQGQRGASSGNTIYF.